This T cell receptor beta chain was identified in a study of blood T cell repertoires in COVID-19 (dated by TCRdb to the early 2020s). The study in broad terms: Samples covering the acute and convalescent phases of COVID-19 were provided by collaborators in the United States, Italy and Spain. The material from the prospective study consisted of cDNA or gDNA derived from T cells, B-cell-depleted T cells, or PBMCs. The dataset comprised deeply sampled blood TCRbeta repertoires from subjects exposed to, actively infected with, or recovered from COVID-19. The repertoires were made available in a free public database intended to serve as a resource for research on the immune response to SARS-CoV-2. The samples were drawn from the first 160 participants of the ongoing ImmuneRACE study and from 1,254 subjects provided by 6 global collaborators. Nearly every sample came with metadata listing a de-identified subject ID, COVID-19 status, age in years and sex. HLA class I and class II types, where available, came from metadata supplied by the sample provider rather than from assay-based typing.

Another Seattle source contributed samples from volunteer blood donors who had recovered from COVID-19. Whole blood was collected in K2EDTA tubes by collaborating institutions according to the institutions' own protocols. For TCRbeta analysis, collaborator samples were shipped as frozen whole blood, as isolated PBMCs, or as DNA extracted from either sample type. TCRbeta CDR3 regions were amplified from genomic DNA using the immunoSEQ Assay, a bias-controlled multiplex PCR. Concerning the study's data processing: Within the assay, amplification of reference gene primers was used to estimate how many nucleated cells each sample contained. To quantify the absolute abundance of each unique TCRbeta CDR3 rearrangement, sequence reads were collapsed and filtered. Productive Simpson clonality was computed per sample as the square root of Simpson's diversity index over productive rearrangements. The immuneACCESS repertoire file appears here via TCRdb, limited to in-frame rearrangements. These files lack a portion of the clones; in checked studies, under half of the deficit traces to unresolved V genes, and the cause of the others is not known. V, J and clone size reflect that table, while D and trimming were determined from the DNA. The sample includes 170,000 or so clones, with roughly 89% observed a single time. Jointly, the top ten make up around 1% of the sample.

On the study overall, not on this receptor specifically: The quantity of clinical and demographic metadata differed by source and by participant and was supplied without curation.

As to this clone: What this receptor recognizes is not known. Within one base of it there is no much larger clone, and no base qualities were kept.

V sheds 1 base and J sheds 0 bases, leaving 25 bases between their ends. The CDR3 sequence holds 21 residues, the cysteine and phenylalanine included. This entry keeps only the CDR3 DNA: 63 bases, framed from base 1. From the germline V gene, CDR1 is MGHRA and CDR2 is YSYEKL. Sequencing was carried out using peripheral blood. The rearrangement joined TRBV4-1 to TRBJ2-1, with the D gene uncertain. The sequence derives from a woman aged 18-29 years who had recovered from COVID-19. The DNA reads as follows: TGCGCCAGCAGCCAAGCAAGGTGGCAAGCGTCGACCCGAAGCTCCTACAATGAGCAGTTCTTC. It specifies CASSQARWQASTRSSYNEQFF.